The 28 T cell receptor beta chains below come from one sample, sequenced in a study of CD8+CD57+ T cells in acquired aplastic anemia. The template used for profiling TCR beta VDJ and CDR3 was genomic DNA. TCRdb recomputed calls from the reads with MiXCR, one row per CDR3 protein. Among approximately 98,000 distinct CDR3 sequences listed, 40% to 65% were seen once. The sequenced sample consisted of sorted CD4+, CD8+, or CD8+CD57+ T cells (not recorded which) from PBMCs. The receptors come from a human donor in good health, serving as a control.

The chain has TRBV19 and TRBJ1-2, with 8 bases lining up with TRBD1. Trimming took 2 bases from V and 4 from J; bases not matched to a gene: 0. CDR3 length: 13 residues. Germline-derived CDR1 and CDR2 are LNHDA and SQIVND (reference sequence). Here the CDR3 reads CASSIQGAYGYTF. As DNA, the CDR3 is TGTGCCAGTAGTATACAGGGGGCCTATGGCTACACCTTC.

This chain connects TRBV15 to TRBJ1-3; D is undetermined. Trimming took 0 bases from V and 0 from J, leaving 6 bases between them. CDR3 length: 15 residues. Germline assignment: CDR1 LNHNV and CDR2 YYDKDF (reference sequence). CDR3 nucleotide sequence: TGTGCCACCAGCAGAGATCGGGCCTCTGGAAACACCATATATTTT. This codes for CATSRDRASGNTIYF.

A word on this clonotype: A read error may be the cause here, since a much bigger clone is one base away. The V gene is TRBV6-6, the J gene TRBJ2-5; 11 positions match TRBD2. J lost 7 bases, V lost 7 bases, and 5 bases had no gene match. This CDR3 comprises 13 residues. The germline V gene has CDR1 MNHNY and CDR2 SVGAGI (reference sequence). CDR3 loop: CASTGTSGGTQYF. As DNA, the CDR3 is TGTGCCAGCACCGGGACTAGCGGAGGGACCCAGTACTTC.

The V call is TRBV13, the J call TRBJ2-7, with a possible D match to TRBD1 (5 bases). The CDR3 sequence is 14 residues long. The V gene lost 4 bases and the J gene lost 5 bases, with 15 bases spanning the gap. Germline lookup yields CDR1 PRHDT and CDR2 FYEKMQ (reference sequence). This CDR3 is CASSYAGLLHEQYV. The CDR3 region has the DNA TGTGCCAGCAGCTATGCAGGGCTCCTTCACGAGCAGTACGTC.

Points on this clonotype: The conserved final phenylalanine or tryptophan is absent from the CDR3, which likely points to a read error. The J gene is TRBJ1-2, the V gene TRBV7-3, with D maybe TRBD1 (5 bases). CDR3 length: 14 amino acids. V was trimmed by 3 bases and J by 8 bases, leaving 16 bases between them. The germline CDR1 and CDR2 sequences are SGHTA and FQGTGA. The CDR3 here is CASSFRGAGSGYTL. CDR3 DNA sequence: TGTGCCAGCAGCTTCCGTGGGGCAGGGTCCGGCTACACCCTT.

This chain uses TRBV9 with TRBJ2-1; D is unresolved. The CDR3 runs to 12 residues. Germline V lookup: CDR1 SGDLS, CDR2 YYNGEE. The germline V and J ends were trimmed by 5 bases and 7 bases, with 10 bases remaining between them. The CDR3 reads CASSFTRNEQFF. The CDR3 nucleotides read TGTGCCAGCAGTTTCACGAGGAATGAGCAGTTCTTC. Full variable domain (missing parts from reference TRBV9 and TRBJ2-1): DSGVTQTPKHLITATGQRVTLRCSPRSGDLSVYWYQQSLDQGLQFLIQYYNGEERAKGNILERFSAQQFPDLHSELNLSSLELGDSALYFCASSFTRNEQFFGPGTRLTVL.

The chain has TRBV11-2 and TRBJ1-1; TRBD1 is a possible D gene (5 bases). The CDR3 contains 14 residues. CDR1 and CDR2 (germline): SGHAT, FQNNGV. Trimming pared 5 bases from V and 1 base from J, leaving 11 bases between. The CDR3 coding sequence is TGTGCCAGCAGCCGGGGGGTATCGAACACTGAAGCTTTCTTT. It translates to CASSRGVSNTEAFF. Complete variable domain (other parts from reference TRBV11-2 and TRBJ1-1): EAGVAQSPRYKIIEKRQSVAFWCNPISGHATLYWYQQILGQGPKLLIQFQNNGVVDDSQLPKDRFSAERLKGVDSTLKIQPAKLEDSAVYLCASSRGVSNTEAFFGQGTRLTVV.

This clonotype was observed many times. This chain uses TRBV20-1 with TRBJ1-1; D not resolved. V was clipped by 4 bases and J by 4 bases, with 16 bases between them. Germline V gene data show CDR1 as DFQATT and CDR2 as SNEGSKA (reference sequence). This CDR3 comprises 14 residues. As DNA, the CDR3 is TGCAGTGCTATCCGGACGGCAATGGGCACTGAAGCTTTCTTT. Protein sequence: CSAIRTAMGTEAFF.

This chain connects TRBV30 to TRBJ2-1; 7 bases agree with TRBD2. CDR1 is GTSNPN, CDR2 SVGIG, per germline (reference sequence). J gave up 6 bases and V 0 bases, and 5 bases lay outside the gene matches. CDR3 length equals 14 residues. In DNA, the CDR3 is TGTGCCTGGAGTGTATCTAGCGGCTTCAATGAGCAGTTCTTC. Protein: CAWSVSSGFNEQFF.

This clonotype has just a few counts. Given a much more abundant clone one base away, this may be a read error. This chain uses TRBV4-1 with TRBJ1-1; D is uncertain. This CDR3 comprises 16 residues. CDR1 and CDR2 (germline): MGHRA, YSYEKL. This CDR3 reads CAGSQDRTQAGTEAFF. In DNA form, the CDR3 reads TGCGCCGGCAGCCAAGATAGGACCCAGGCGGGAACTGAAGCTTTCTTT.

The rearrangement uses TRBV29-1 and TRBJ1-2, with 8 bases lining up with TRBD1. V lost 6 bases and J lost 4; bases outside the gene matches: 4. Germline V gene data show CDR1 as SQVTM and CDR2 as ANQGSEA. CDR3 length equals 12 residues. The CDR3 sequence is CSVGDRGYGYTF. The DNA for the CDR3 is TGCAGCGTCGGTGACAGGGGCTATGGCTACACCTTC. The full variable domain, rest sourced from reference TRBV29-1 and TRBJ1-2, is SAVISQKPSRDICQRGTSLTIQCQVDSQVTMMFWYRQQPGQSLTLIATANQGSEATYESGFVIDKFPISRPNLTFSTLTVSNMSPEDSSIYLCSVGDRGYGYTFGSGTRLTVV.

The chain combines TRBV15 with TRBJ2-5; D is possibly TRBD2 (5 bases). Trimming pared 2 bases from V and 2 bases from J, leaving 12 bases between. Per the germline V gene, CDR1 is LNHNV and CDR2 is YYDKDF (reference sequence). CDR3 length equals 15 residues. The CDR3 region is CATSRLTRLQETQYF. In DNA, the CDR3 is TGTGCCACCAGCAGACTTACTAGGCTTCAAGAGACCCAGTACTTC.

This clonotype was detected only a few times. The V gene is TRBV19, the J gene TRBJ1-6; perhaps TRBD1 as D (5 bases). Between the trimmed V and J ends, which lost 6 bases and 9 bases, there was a span of 18 bases. CDR1 is LNHDA and CDR2 is SQIVND in the germline V gene (reference sequence). This CDR3 has 15 residues. CDR3 nucleotide sequence: TGTGCCAGTAGCGGCATAAGGCAGGGAAGTTCACCCCTCCACTTT. Translation gives CASSGIRQGSSPLHF.

The gene calls are TRBV10-1 and TRBJ1-1; D possibly corresponds to TRBD1 (5 bases). Germline V gene sequence: CDR1 WNHNN, CDR2 SYGVQD (reference sequence). V lost 8 bases and J 4 bases, leaving 14 bases between the germline ends. This CDR3 contains 13 residues. The CDR3 is CASGFGGSTEAFF. CDR3 nucleotides: TGCGCCAGCGGCTTCGGGGGAAGCACTGAAGCTTTCTTT.

CDR3 DNA: TGCGCCAGCAGCTTGGGACAGGGACGCCAAGAGACCCAGTACTTC. Protein: CASSLGQGRQETQYF. The chain couples TRBV5-1 to TRBJ2-5; 7 bases are a match to TRBD1. The CDR3 loop spans 15 amino acids. V lost 0 bases, J lost 1 base, and 3 bases stayed unmatched. Germline V lookup: CDR1 SGHRS, CDR2 YFSETQ.

The V gene is TRBV7-2, the J gene TRBJ1-2; D might be TRBD1 (6 bases). Germline V gives CDR1 SGHTA, CDR2 FQGNSA. Trimming removed 6 bases at V and 8 bases at J, with 19 bases between. The CDR3 sequence is 14 residues long. CDR3 sequence reads: CASRPLTGRQGYTF. CDR3 coding DNA: TGTGCCAGCAGACCATTGACAGGTCGTCAGGGCTACACCTTC. Variable domain in full (rest from reference TRBV7-2 and TRBJ1-2): GAGVSQSPSNKVTEKGKDVELRCDPISGHTALYWYRQSLGQGLEFLIYFQGNSAPDKSGLPSDRFSAERTGGSVSTLTIQRTQQEDSAVYLCASRPLTGRQGYTFGSGTRLTVV.

V gene TRBV4-1 combines with J gene TRBJ2-1; D is perhaps TRBD1 (6 bases). Trimming cost V 2 bases and J 4 bases, with 15 bases left between them. Per germline, CDR1 MGHRA and CDR2 YSYEKL. The CDR3 sequence is 16 residues long. For the CDR3, the DNA is TGCGCCAGCAGCCAAAATCAGGGGCTTGGATACAATGAGCAGTTCTTC. Amino acid sequence: CASSQNQGLGYNEQFF.

The table lists this clonotype with many counts. V and J are TRBV12-3 or TRBV12-4 and TRBJ2-5; D unresolved. This CDR3 has 13 amino acids. V was pared by 3 bases and J by 2 bases, with 7 bases between. CDR3 in DNA: TGTGCCAGCAGTTTTGAGTTACAAGAGACCCAGTACTTC. It codes for CASSFELQETQYF.

This clonotype was seen at least ten times. The chain has TRBV9 and TRBJ2-7; 8 positions match TRBD2. CDR1 and CDR2 from the germline V gene are SGDLS and YYNGEE. There are 15 residues in the CDR3. V was clipped by 3 bases and J by 0 bases; unmatched bases: 5. In nucleotides, the CDR3 is TGTGCCAGCAGCGGTTCCGGGACTAGCTCCTACGAGCAGTACTTC. It encodes CASSGSGTSSYEQYF.

For this clonotype: The junction and the germline gene differ at one end; a read error may be behind it. The chain combines TRBV15 with TRBJ1-1, with 7 bases matching TRBD1. Germline V gives CDR1 LNHNV, CDR2 YYDKDF (reference sequence). The CDR3 has 15 residues. CDR3 bases: TGTGCCACCAGCAGAGCCGGGACAGAATTTGATGAAGCTGTCTTT. Translating gives CATSRAGTEFDEAVF.

Worth noting for this clonotype: A junction end diverges from the germline sequence, so it may reflect a read error. V and J are TRBV24-1 and TRBJ2-3; 8 nucleotides align to TRBD1. The germline V gene encodes CDR1 KGHDR and CDR2 SFDVKD. The CDR3 has 16 amino acids. CDR3 amino acids: CATSDPGQGSTDTQYF. The CDR3 coding sequence is TGCGCCACCAGTGATCCAGGACAGGGAAGCACAGATACGCAGTATTTT.

There are many counts of this clonotype. The V call is TRBV20-1, the J call TRBJ2-7; 12 bases map to TRBD2. This CDR3 is 17 amino acids long. Germline V CDR1 and CDR2: DFQATT, SNEGSKA (reference sequence). With V trimmed by 0 bases and J by 5 bases, 11 bases remained unmatched. The CDR3: CSARDRTSGDSKNEQYF. DNA for the CDR3: TGCAGTGCTAGAGACAGGACTAGCGGGGACTCCAAGAACGAGCAGTACTTC.

V is TRBV7-6 and J is TRBJ2-7; possible D gene TRBD2, 6 bases. Trimming shortened V by 5 bases and J by 6 bases, and 14 bases separated the two germline ends. Germline V lookup: CDR1 SGHVS, CDR2 FNYEAQ. This CDR3 region has 13 residues. The DNA for the CDR3 is TGTGCCAGCAGCCAAACCGTCGGGGGCGAGCAGTACTTC. It encodes CASSQTVGGEQYF.

This clonotype was counted at least ten times. CDR3 in DNA: TGTGCCAGCGGGACAGGGCGTTATAATTCACCCCTCCACTTT. Protein sequence: CASGTGRYNSPLHF. The chain has TRBV6-1 and TRBJ1-6, with 9 bases aligning to TRBD1. This CDR3 has 14 residues. Trimming cost V 8 bases and J 4 bases; bases outside gene matches: 3. CDR1 is MNHNS, CDR2 SASEGT, per germline.

This clonotype was seen more than once but under ten times. One junction end does not reproduce the germline sequence, and a read error may be involved. The chain combines TRBV20-1 with TRBJ2-1; 11 bases align to TRBD2. This CDR3 region has 14 residues. CDR1 and CDR2 from the germline V gene are DFQATT and SNEGSKA (reference sequence). Written as DNA, the CDR3 is TGCGGTGCTAGAGAGATAGCGGGGGGGAATGAGCAGTTCTTC. Its protein is CGAREIAGGNEQFF.

This clonotype was seen more than once but under ten times. The genes are TRBV24-1 and TRBJ2-1; TRBD1 agrees at 10 bases. The CDR3 length is 15 residues. CDR1 is KGHDR, CDR2 SFDVKD, per germline. V gave up 4 bases and J gave up 4 bases; unmatched junction bases: 3. The CDR3 reads CATSDRDRGYNEQFF. The CDR3, as DNA: TGTGCCACCAGTGACCGGGACAGGGGTTACAATGAGCAGTTCTTC.

This clonotype was detected many times. The chain combines TRBV2 with TRBJ2-3; tentative D call: TRBD2 (6 bases). V lost 4 bases, J lost 2 bases, and 13 bases lay in between. CDR1 is SNHLY, CDR2 FYNNEI, per germline. The CDR3 totals 15 residues. CDR3 sequence: CASSASGSTTDTQYF. The CDR3 region has the DNA TGTGCCAGCAGTGCGAGCGGGTCTACCACAGATACGCAGTATTTT.

This clonotype occurred many times. V and J are TRBV6-6 and TRBJ1-3, with unresolved D. CDR1 is MNHNY, CDR2 SVGAGI, per germline (reference sequence). This CDR3 is built from 16 residues. Trimming pared 0 bases from V and 0 bases from J, leaving 9 bases between. The CDR3 region is CASSYSGGLSGNTIYF. Here the CDR3 DNA reads TGTGCCAGCAGTTACTCCGGCGGACTCTCTGGAAACACCATATATTTT.